This TCR beta chain was identified during a study of neurological immune-mediated disorders. Trimming removed 8 bases from V and 8 bases from J; junction bases left unmatched: 15. Looked up from germline, CDR1 is MNHEY and CDR2 is SMNVEV (reference sequence). CDR3 length equals 16 residues. Via MiXCR, TCRdb re-called the 5' RACE reads, giving one row per CDR3 protein. The sample includes about 59,000 distinct CDR3 sequences, over 9.5% of them seen just once. Where libraries were unsorted, they were derived from 2 million PBMCs stored at -80 degrees C. This clonotype was detected many times. Sequencing input: PBMCs. The rearrangement uses TRBV27 and TRBJ2-1, with 10 bases aligning to TRBD2. This clonotype originated in a woman in her sixties with HTLV-1-associated myelopathy (HAM/TSP). CDR3 coding DNA: TGTGCCAGCGGATTTTTACTAGCGGGAATCGGACATGAGCAGTTCTTC. It translates to CASGFLLAGIGHEQFF.